This T cell receptor beta chain originates from a study of T cells in Graves' hyperthyroidism and ophthalmopathy. Study results and caveats: Researchers report that a 13 V-J model separated ophthalmopathy from stable hyperthyroidism. The model's output predicted ophthalmopathy at a median of roughly 6 months prior to onset. Expanded thyroid clonotypes (above 0.001) were mostly also found in blood.

The CDR3 is made up of 15 amino acids. Germline values: CDR1 MGHDK, CDR2 SYGVNS. The V end lost 6 bases, the J end lost 0 bases, and 12 bases lay between the germline ends. For the diagnoses, clinical symptoms, serum thyroxine and TRAb, thyroid ultrasound and orbital computed tomography were used. To note about this clonotype: Its antigen is as yet unknown.

RNA transcripts were the template for amplifying TCR beta CDR3 regions. When the TCR CDR3 underwent first-round RT-PCR, the HTBI primer set was used. One entry per CDR3 protein, called by TCRdb with MiXCR from the multiplex PCR reads. This sample has roughly 500,000 distinct CDR3 sequences; approximately 49% occur once, and the top ten carry around 47%. The sequenced sample consisted of peripheral blood or thyroid tissue (not recorded which). The sequence came from an adult woman with Graves' disease, either hyperthyroidism or ophthalmopathy (not recorded which). V is TRBV25-1 and J is TRBJ1-5; D call uncertain. The CDR3 bases are TGTGCCAGCAGCCAGGCAATCCATAGCAATCAGCCCCAGCATTTT. Translating gives CASSQAIHSNQPQHF.